This T cell receptor beta chain was recorded in a study of T cell repertoires in cytomegalovirus infection. Study in general: Indications came from public TCR beta signatures; they pointed to CMV infection and to a matching HLA type. General observations from the study: Summed frequency of public TCR beta families distinguished CMV carriers with the relevant HLA.

To note about this clonotype: Its cognate antigen is unknown.

TCRdb analysed the reads with MiXCR anew, one entry per CDR3 protein. The sample shows 400,000 or so distinct CDR3 sequences, around 18% of them seen only once. CDR1 and CDR2 (germline): MNHEY, SVGEGT. The CDR3 contains 12 residues. The V gene lost 6 bases and the J gene lost 6 bases, with 11 bases spanning the gap. The TCR sequence derives from a human donor in good health (CMV status not recorded). Some clones in this sample may be carry-over from other donors' samples. The V call is TRBV6-2 or TRBV6-3, the J call TRBJ1-1, with D perhaps TRBD1 (6 bases). Sequencing used PBMCs. The CDR3 reads CASSRTASEAFF. In nucleotides, the CDR3 is TGTGCCAGCAGCCGGACAGCTTCTGAAGCTTTCTTT.